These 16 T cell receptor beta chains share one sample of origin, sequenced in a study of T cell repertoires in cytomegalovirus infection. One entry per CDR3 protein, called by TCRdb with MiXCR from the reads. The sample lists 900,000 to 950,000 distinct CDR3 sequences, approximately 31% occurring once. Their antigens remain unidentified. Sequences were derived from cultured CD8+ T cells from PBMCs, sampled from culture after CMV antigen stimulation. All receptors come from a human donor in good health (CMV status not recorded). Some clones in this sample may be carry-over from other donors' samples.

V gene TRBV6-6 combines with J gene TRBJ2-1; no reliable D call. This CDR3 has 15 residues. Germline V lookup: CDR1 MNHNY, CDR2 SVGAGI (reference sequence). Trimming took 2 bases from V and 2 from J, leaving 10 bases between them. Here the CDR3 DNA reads TGTGCCAGCAGTTACGGTGCAGGCCCCTACAATGAGCAGTTCTTC. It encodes CASSYGAGPYNEQFF.

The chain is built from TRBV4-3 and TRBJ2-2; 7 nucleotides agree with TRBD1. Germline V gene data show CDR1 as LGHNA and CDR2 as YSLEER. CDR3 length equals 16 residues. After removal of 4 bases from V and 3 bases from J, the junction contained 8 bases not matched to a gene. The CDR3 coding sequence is TGCGCCAGCAGCCGACCCCGGGACAGAGACACCGGGGAGCTGTTTTTT. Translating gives CASSRPRDRDTGELFF.

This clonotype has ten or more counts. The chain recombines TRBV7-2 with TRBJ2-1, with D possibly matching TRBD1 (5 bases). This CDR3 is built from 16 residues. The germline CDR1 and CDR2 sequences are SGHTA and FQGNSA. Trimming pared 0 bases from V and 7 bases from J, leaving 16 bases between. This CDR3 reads CASSLALRVLVNEQFF. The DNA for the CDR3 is TGTGCCAGCAGCTTAGCGCTCAGGGTGTTGGTTAATGAGCAGTTCTTC.

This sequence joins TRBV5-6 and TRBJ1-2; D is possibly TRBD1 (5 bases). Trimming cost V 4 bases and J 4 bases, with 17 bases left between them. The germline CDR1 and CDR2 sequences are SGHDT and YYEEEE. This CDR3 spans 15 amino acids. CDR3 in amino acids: CASSLGTEDRYGYTF. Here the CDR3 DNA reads TGTGCCAGCAGCCTAGGGACGGAGGACCGCTATGGCTACACCTTC.

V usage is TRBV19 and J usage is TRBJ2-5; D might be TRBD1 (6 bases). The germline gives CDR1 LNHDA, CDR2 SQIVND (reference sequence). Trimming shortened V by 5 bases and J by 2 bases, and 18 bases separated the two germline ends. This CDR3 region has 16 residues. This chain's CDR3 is CASSAILAGTQETQYF. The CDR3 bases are TGTGCCAGTAGTGCAATCCTTGCAGGGACACAAGAGACCCAGTACTTC. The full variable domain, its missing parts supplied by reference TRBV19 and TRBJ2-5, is DGGITQSPKYLFRKEGQNVTLSCEQNLNHDAMYWYRQDPGQGLRLIYYSQIVNDFQKGDIAEGYSVSREKKESFPLTVTSAQKNPTAFYLCASSAILAGTQETQYFGPGTRLLVL.

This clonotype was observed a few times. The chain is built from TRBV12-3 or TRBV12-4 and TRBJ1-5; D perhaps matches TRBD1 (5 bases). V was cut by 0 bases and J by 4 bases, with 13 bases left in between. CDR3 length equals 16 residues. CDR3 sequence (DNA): TGTGCCAGCAGTTTAGCCCCCCCGGGGACGAATCAGCCCCAGCATTTT. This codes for CASSLAPPGTNQPQHF.

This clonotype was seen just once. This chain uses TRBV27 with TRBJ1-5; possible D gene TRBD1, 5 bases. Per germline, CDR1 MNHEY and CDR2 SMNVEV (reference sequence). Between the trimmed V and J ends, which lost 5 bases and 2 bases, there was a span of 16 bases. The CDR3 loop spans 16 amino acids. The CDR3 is CASSPSFGDRNQPQHF. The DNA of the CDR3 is TGTGCCAGCAGTCCGTCCTTTGGGGACCGCAATCAGCCCCAGCATTTT.

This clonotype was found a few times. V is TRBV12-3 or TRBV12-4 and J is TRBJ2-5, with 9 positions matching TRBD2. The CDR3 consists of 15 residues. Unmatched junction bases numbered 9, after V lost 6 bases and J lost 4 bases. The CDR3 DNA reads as TGTGCCAGCAGAGCGCTAGCGGGAAGCCCAGAGACCCAGTACTTC. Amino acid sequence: CASRALAGSPETQYF.

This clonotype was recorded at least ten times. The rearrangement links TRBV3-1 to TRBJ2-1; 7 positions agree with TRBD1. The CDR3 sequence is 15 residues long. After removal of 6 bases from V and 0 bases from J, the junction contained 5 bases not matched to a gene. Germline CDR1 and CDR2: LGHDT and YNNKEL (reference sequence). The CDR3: CASRGDSSSYNEQFF. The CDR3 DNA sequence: TGTGCCAGCAGGGGGGACAGCAGCTCCTACAATGAGCAGTTCTTC.

As DNA, the CDR3 is TGTGCCAGCAGTTTTAGCATAACAGATACGCAGTATTTT. As protein: CASSFSITDTQYF. The V gene is TRBV27, the J gene TRBJ2-3, with D uncertain. The V and J ends lost 3 bases and 3 bases respectively, with 7 bases between them. The CDR3 loop spans 13 amino acids. CDR1 MNHEY and CDR2 SMNVEV come from the germline V gene (reference sequence).

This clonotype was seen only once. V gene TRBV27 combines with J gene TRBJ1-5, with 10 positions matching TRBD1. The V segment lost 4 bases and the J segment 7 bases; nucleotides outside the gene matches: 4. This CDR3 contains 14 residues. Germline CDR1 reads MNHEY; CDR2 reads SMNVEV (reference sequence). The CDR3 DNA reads TGTGCCAGCAGTTCCCGACAGGGGGCACAGCCCCAGCATTTT. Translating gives CASSSRQGAQPQHF.

The CDR3 region is CASSSRLGNDEQYF. CDR3 DNA sequence: TGTGCCAGCAGCTCCCGGTTAGGGAACGACGAGCAGTACTTC. The rearrangement joins TRBV7-6 to TRBJ2-7, with D unresolved. The V end was cut by 4 bases, the J end by 5 bases, with 15 bases between. The CDR3 is 14 residues long. The germline V gene encodes CDR1 SGHVS and CDR2 FNYEAQ. Combining the CDR3 with reference TRBV7-6 and TRBJ2-7 gives the whole variable domain GAGVSQSPRYKVTKRGQDVALRCDPISGHVSLYWYRQALGQGPEFLTYFNYEAQQDKSGLPNDRFSAERPEGSISTLTIQRTEQRDSAMYRCASSSRLGNDEQYFGPGTRLTVT.

The CDR3 here is CSVELVADTQYF. CDR3 sequence (DNA): TGCAGCGTTGAATTAGTTGCAGATACGCAGTATTTT. The chain combines TRBV29-1 with TRBJ2-3; D is uncertain. The germline CDR1 and CDR2 sequences are SQVTM and ANQGSEA. V dropped 2 bases and J dropped 4 bases, with 7 bases sitting between them. The CDR3 is 12 amino acids.

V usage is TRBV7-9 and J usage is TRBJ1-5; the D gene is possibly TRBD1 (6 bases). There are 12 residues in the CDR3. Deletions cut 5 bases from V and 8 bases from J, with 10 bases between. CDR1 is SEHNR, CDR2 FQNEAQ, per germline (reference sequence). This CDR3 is CASSRQAEPQHF. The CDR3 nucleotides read TGTGCCAGCAGCCGACAGGCAGAGCCCCAGCATTTT.

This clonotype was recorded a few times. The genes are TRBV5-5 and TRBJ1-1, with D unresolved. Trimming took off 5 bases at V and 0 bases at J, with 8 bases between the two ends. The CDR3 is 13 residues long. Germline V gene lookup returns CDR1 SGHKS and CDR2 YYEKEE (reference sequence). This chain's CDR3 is CASRRHLNTEAFF. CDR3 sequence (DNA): TGTGCCAGCAGAAGGCATTTGAACACTGAAGCTTTCTTT. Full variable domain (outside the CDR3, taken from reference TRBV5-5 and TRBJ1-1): DAGVTQSPTHLIKTRGQQVTLRCSPISGHKSVSWYQQVLGQGPQFIFQYYEKEERGRGNFPDRFSARQFPNYSSELNVNALLLGDSALYLCASRRHLNTEAFFGQGTRLTVV.

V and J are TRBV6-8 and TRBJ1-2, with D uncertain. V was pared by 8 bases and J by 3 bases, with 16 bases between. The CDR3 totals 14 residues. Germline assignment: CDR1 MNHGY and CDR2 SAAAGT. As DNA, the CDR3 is TGTGCCAGCTACAACAACCGGCTGGACTATGGCTACACCTTC. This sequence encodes CASYNNRLDYGYTF.